These T cell receptor beta chains were read from a single sample in a study of OX40 agonist ivuxolimab in advanced cancers. The protocol was immunoSEQ multiplex PCR, while the TCRdb copy is restricted to in-frame clones and leaves out a portion. In the table there are 45,000 or so clones, more than 70% of which are singletons. The sequences come from CD4+ or CD8+ T cells sorted from blood, collected in a trial of the OX40 agonist ivuxolimab. These receptors came from an adult with an advanced solid tumor such as melanoma, head and neck, liver or kidney cancer. CDR3s include the opening cysteine and the closing phenylalanine or tryptophan. The D gene is left open where the match is weak. Size tells how often a clone was seen (once, few, many) or the class of an expanded clone, and some rows leave it out.

TRBJ1-5 TRBV18 once NA TGTGCCAGCTCAGACAATCATGATCAGCCCCAGCATTTT CASSDNHDQPQHF
TRBJ1-2 TRBV14 NA NA TGTGCCAGCAGCCATGTTGGACGGTCTCGCAGGGATGGCTACACCTTC CASSHVGRSRRDGYTF
TRBJ2-1 TRBV11-2 NA TRBD2 TGTGCCAGCAGCTTGGGGACTAGCGGGAGAGCCAATGAGCAGTTCTTC CASSLGTSGRANEQFF
TRBJ2-1 TRBV10-3 few NA TGTGCCATCAGGGAAACAGGGAATGAGCAGTTCTTC CAIRETGNEQFF
TRBJ2-7 TRBV4-2 NA TRBD1 TGTGCCAGCCCCGACAGGGGGAACGGCGAGCAGTACTTC CASPDRGNGEQYF
TRBJ1-2 TRBV19 NA NA TGTGCCAGTAGTATGAGGGGCCTCTATGGCTACACCTTC CASSMRGLYGYTF
TRBJ2-1 TRBV29-1 NA TRBD2 TGCAGCGCCTGGGATGTTGGACTAGCGGGGGGGATGTTCTTC CSAWDVGLAGGMFF
TRBJ2-5 TRBV30 NA TRBD2 TGTGCCTGGAGTGTAGTACTAGCGGGAGTTGGGACCCAGTACTTC CAWSVVLAGVGTQYF
TRBJ1-6 TRBV7-2 NA TRBD1 TGTGCCAGCAACCCAACAGGGGGTAATTCACCCCTCCACTTT CASNPTGGNSPLHF
TRBJ1-1 TRBV10-3 NA NA NA CAISSGQGGGNTEAFF
TRBJ1-2 TRBV7-9 NA NA TGTGCCAGCAGCTTACTACAGACTAACTATGGCTACACCTTC CASSLLQTNYGYTF
TRBJ2-1 TRBV5-1 NA NA TGCGCCAGCACGCAGGTCCACACCCCGCACAATGAGCAGTTCTTC CASTQVHTPHNEQFF
TRBJ2-5 TRBV11-2 NA NA TGTGCCAGCAGCCCCGCTTCAGTTTCAGAGACCCAGTACTTC CASSPASVSETQYF
TRBJ1-5 TRBV28 NA NA TGTGCCAGCAGCGTGGGGGGGAAATCGTATCAGCCCCAGCATTTT CASSVGGKSYQPQHF
TRBJ2-7 TRBV7-3 NA NA TGTGCCAGCAGCCCCCGACGCTGGATGGCGTCCTACGAGCAGTACTTC CASSPRRWMASYEQYF
TRBJ2-5 TRBV19 NA NA TGTGCCAGTAGTCTGGGAGAGACCCAGTACTTC CASSLGETQYF
TRBJ2-5 TRBV5-4 once NA TGTGCCAGCAGCTTCGACCCGCCCAGTCCAAAAGAGACCCAGTACTTC CASSFDPPSPKETQYF
TRBJ2-3 TRBV5-1 NA NA TGCGCCACCTGGACAGAGATTAGCACAGATACGCAGTATTTT CATWTEISTDTQYF
TRBJ2-7 TRBV19 NA NA TGTGCCAGTAGTGGTCGGTCCAACGGGAACTACGAGCAGTACTTC CASSGRSNGNYEQYF
TRBJ2-7 TRBV19 NA TRBD2 TGTGCCAGTAGAAGTCAAGCGGGGGCGAACGAGCAGTACTTC CASRSQAGANEQYF
TRBJ2-7 TRBV5-8 NA NA TGTGCCAGCAGCCCTGGACTGGTAATCTACGAGCAGTACTTC CASSPGLVIYEQYF
TRBJ1-4 TRBV5-1 NA NA TGCGCCAGCAGCTTGCAGGCAGCAACTAATGAAAAACTGTTTTTT CASSLQAATNEKLFF
TRBJ2-5 TRBV29-1 NA NA TGCAGCGTTGATCGGAGCGGGCAAGAGACCCAGTACTTC CSVDRSGQETQYF
TRBJ2-1 TRBV7-2 NA NA TGTGCCAGCAGCTTAGCGAGCGGGCCTTACAATGAGCAGTTCTTC CASSLASGPYNEQFF
TRBJ1-5 TRBV4-1 NA NA TGCGCCAGCAGCCAAGGACAGGAAAGCAATCAGCCCCAGCATTTT CASSQGQESNQPQHF
TRBJ2-3 TRBV7-9 NA NA TGTGCCAGCAGCGATAACACAGATACGCAGTATTTT CASSDNTDTQYF
TRBJ2-3 TRBV13 NA NA TGTGCCAGCGCCCGCTCAGATACGCAGTATTTT CASARSDTQYF
TRBJ1-5 TRBV27 NA NA TGTGCCAGCAGTTTATCGGGCAGATTCCAGCCCCAGCATTTT CASSLSGRFQPQHF
TRBJ1-4 TRBV7-9 NA NA TGTGCCAGCAGCTTAGAGGGTTATGAAAAACTGTTTTTT CASSLEGYEKLFF
TRBJ1-6 TRBV30 NA NA TGTGCCTGGAGTGTTGGAGGGGTCGGTTCACCCCTCCACTTT CAWSVGGVGSPLHF
TRBJ2-4 TRBV6-5 NA NA TGTGCCAGCAGTTATGGCAAACTAAAAAACATTCAGTACTTC CASSYGKLKNIQYF
TRBJ2-2 TRBV28 NA NA TGTGCCACAGGGAAGAACACCGGGGAGCTGTTTTTT CATGKNTGELFF
TRBJ2-3 TRBV7-3 few NA TGTGCCAGCAGCGCGGGACCCGGCGATACGCAGTATTTT CASSAGPGDTQYF
TRBJ2-1 TRBV28 NA TRBD2 TGTGCCAGCAGTTTCCGACTAGCGGGAGCCGTTGAGCAGTTCTTC CASSFRLAGAVEQFF
TRBJ2-1 TRBV5-1 NA NA TGCGCCAGCACCACGGCGGGGGTTCTGGGGGCAAACAATGAGCAGTTCTTC CASTTAGVLGANNEQFF